This T cell receptor (beta chain) was observed in a study of post-analysis software for immune sequencing data. Overall study: Included courses were relapsing-remitting and secondary progressive multiple sclerosis; progressive-relapsing multiple sclerosis was also included. Study-wide results and limits: Those with multiple sclerosis, the patient group, showed significantly lower normalized Chao1 diversity than controls. There were roughly 5 TRBV segments more frequent in patients than controls, and TRBV5-6, TRBV5-1 and TRBV20-1 were among them.

The CDR3 has 13 residues. V lost 5 bases and J lost 9; bases outside the gene matches: 9. CDR1 DFQATT and CDR2 SNEGSKA come from the germline V gene (reference sequence). Tagging with unique molecular identifiers was a feature of the TCR beta cDNA libraries. Each CDR3 protein gets one entry after TCRdb re-called the PCR reads with MiXCR. The table has about 540,000 distinct CDR3 sequences, under 40% seen once. This clonotype showed up just a few times. Its antigen is not identified. The genes are TRBV20-1 and TRBJ2-1; 8 positions match TRBD1. The TCR was taken from a girl between 2 and 17 years old with multiple sclerosis. The sample comprised blood. CDR3 protein: CSAPRTGTFEQFF. Here the CDR3 DNA reads TGCAGTGCTCCCCGGACAGGGACCTTTGAGCAGTTCTTC.